This TCR beta chain was obtained from a study of T-cell reconstitution after alpha-beta-depleted transplantation in children. The TCRbeta library was prepared with unique molecular identifiers. TCRdb recomputed calls from the PCR reads with MiXCR, one row per CDR3 protein. The sample lists about 240,000 distinct CDR3 sequences, approximately 12% occurring once. A note on this clonotype: Possible read error: a much larger clone is one base away.

This clonotype was obtained from a human donor who donated a stem cell graft to a child with acute lymphoblastic leukemia. This sample comprised PBMCs from the stem cell graft donor, obtained from the stem cell graft.

CDR3 sequence (DNA): TGTACCAGCAGTGAATACCTCATCCTGGGGGATGATCAGCCCCAGCATTTT. Translation gives CTSSEYLILGDDQPQHF. The V gene is TRBV25-1, the J gene TRBJ1-5; TRBD1 is a possible D gene (5 bases). This CDR3 contains 17 residues. The germline CDR1 and CDR2 sequences are MGHDK and SYGVNS.